This TCR beta chain was documented in a study of blood T cells in healthy people across ages. Study in general: Template switching caught about one barcoded beta molecule for each two T cells.

It was about 10 milliliters of peripheral blood that were drawn from each donor. Extractions gave at least 5 micrograms of total RNA per sample. Then a second PCR, running about 6 to 11 cycles, was carried out with a sample-barcoded 5' primer and a J-beta primer mix. TCRdb re-derived calls from the 5' RACE reads in MiXCR, one entry per CDR3 protein. Here the sample spans 1.5 million to 2 million distinct CDR3 sequences, about 39% being singletons. CDR3 length: 16 residues. CDR1 and CDR2 (germline): SGHTA, FQGTGA. The ends were cut back, 0 bases at V and 4 bases at J, with 14 bases in the middle. The material sequenced was blood. The rearrangement links TRBV7-3 to TRBJ2-3; TRBD1 might be the D (5 bases). The clonotype was recovered from a human donor in good health. CDR3 sequence reads: CASSLTGGAGADTQYF. CDR3 DNA: TGTGCCAGCAGCTTAACCGGTGGGGCTGGCGCAGATACGCAGTATTTT.